Below, one T cell receptor (beta chain) is given with its context. This clone was detected only a few times. Its cognate antigen has yet to be identified. Within one base of it there is no much larger clone, and no base qualities were kept. These data originate in a study of blood T cell repertoires in COVID-19 (dated by TCRdb to the early 2020s). For context, the study as a whole: The collaborator samples originated in the United States, Italy and Spain and spanned the acute and convalescent phases of COVID-19. The material from the prospective study consisted of cDNA or gDNA derived from T cells, B-cell-depleted T cells, or PBMCs. The dataset comprised deeply sampled blood TCRbeta repertoires from subjects exposed to, actively infected with, or recovered from COVID-19. The repertoires were made available in a free public database intended to serve as a resource for research on the immune response to SARS-CoV-2. The samples were drawn from the first 160 participants of the ongoing ImmuneRACE study and from 1,254 subjects provided by 6 global collaborators. A de-identified subject ID, COVID-19 status, age in years and sex were almost always included in the sample metadata. Where HLA class I and class II types were available, the types were taken from metadata supplied by the sample provider, not from assay-based typing. The study at large found these results: Clinical and demographic metadata were provided uncurated, with the amount varying by source and participant.

TCRbeta CDR3 regions were amplified from genomic DNA using the immunoSEQ Assay, a bias-controlled multiplex PCR. Processing in the source paper ran as follows. The number of nucleated cells in each sample was estimated from the amplification of reference gene primers within the assay. Sequence reads were collapsed and filtered to measure the absolute abundance of every unique TCRbeta CDR3 rearrangement. Productive Simpson clonality was computed per sample as the square root of Simpson's diversity index over productive rearrangements. The table comes from immuneACCESS by way of TCRdb, which keeps in-frame sequences with V and J called. Part of the clones is missing from these tables; in studies checked, under half for an unresolved V gene and the rest for unknown reasons. Clonal size and the V and J genes are those of that table, whereas D and trimming came from the DNA. Present in this sample are around 220,000 clones, around 80% of which were seen just once. The ten biggest clones cover 7% to 8.5% of the sample.

Enrolling through a virtual design, the prospective study's participants ranged in age from about 18 to 100 years and lived across 24 United States geographic areas. To assign participants to cohorts, the prospective study relied on clinical history that participants themselves reported in a screening survey and a study questionnaire. In the prospective study, mobile phlebotomists collected whole blood, serum and a nasopharyngeal or oropharyngeal swab from each participant. Prospective study participants could optionally give additional blood draws and questionnaires over a roughly 2-month period. Before DNA extraction, prospective study blood samples were shipped either frozen or at room temperature. Trimming at the junction amounts to 4 bases on V and 0 bases on J, and the germline ends lie 7 bases apart. The germline V gene provides CDR1 SGHRS and CDR2 YFSETQ. The CDR3, cysteine through phenylalanine, is 13 amino acids long. Just the 39-base CDR3 DNA is kept, in frame starting at base 1.

The sequence came from a woman between 40 and 55 years old with acute COVID-19. Recombination joined TRBV5-1 with TRBJ1-2; the D gene cannot be resolved reliably. Input material: PBMCs or T cells enriched from blood (not recorded which). In nucleotides, the sequence is TGCGCCAGCAGCCGGGATACTAACTATGGCTACACCTTC. It is translated as CASSRDTNYGYTF.